The following is a T cell receptor beta chain sequence with its context. One end of the junction does not line up with germline, which may come from a read error. Assay: immunoSEQ multiplex PCR; the TCRdb copy retains only in-frame clones and omits some. The data hold fewer than 150,000 clones, with around four fifths observed a single time. The record originates from a study of blood T cell repertoires in COVID-19. The wider study: Collection of acute and convalescent COVID-19 samples took place in the United States, Italy and Spain.

The CDR3 extends over 15 amino acids. The germline V gene has CDR1 KGHSH and CDR2 LQKENI. Material for sequencing was peripheral blood. This clonotype was obtained from a man aged 80 or over with acute or convalescent COVID-19. J is TRBJ2-2 and V is TRBV18; no definite D call. CDR3 protein: CASSPLQSNIGELFF. The CDR3 nucleotides read TGTGCCAGCTCACCCTTACAGTCCAACATCGGGGAGCTGTTTTTT.